A single sample gave rise to the 5 T cell receptor beta chains below, sequenced in a study of cytotoxic CD8 clonotypes in ibrutinib-treated CLL. Libraries were prepared by immunoSEQ multiplex PCR; TCRdb keeps only in-frame clonotypes and omits some of them. This sample has about 140,000 clones, with more than 70% found just once. Sequencing was performed on PBMCs, taken after 36 months of ibrutinib treatment. The source of these receptors is a human donor with chronic lymphocytic leukemia.

The chain uses TRBV2 and TRBJ1-4, with no clear D. Germline values: CDR1 SNHLY, CDR2 FYNNEI. Trimming cost V 6 bases and J 8 bases, with 7 bases left between them. CDR3 size: 11 residues. The CDR3 coding sequence is TGTGCCAGCAGGTACGGCGAAAAACTGTTTTTT. Its protein is CASRYGEKLFF.

The genes are TRBV11-2 and TRBJ2-3; D call uncertain. This CDR3 spans 15 amino acids. Germline CDR1 SGHAT, CDR2 FQNNGV. V dropped 5 bases and J dropped 0 bases, with 12 bases sitting between them. CDR3 DNA sequence: TGTGCCAGCAGCCTCCGGGCGGTGAGCACAGATACGCAGTATTTT. Protein sequence: CASSLRAVSTDTQYF.

V is TRBV30 and J is TRBJ2-6, with 7 bases lining up with TRBD1. The CDR3 is 17 amino acids. Germline V gives CDR1 GTSNPN, CDR2 SVGIG (reference sequence). V lost 2 bases, J lost 0 bases, and 7 bases stayed unmatched. The DNA for the CDR3 is TGTGCCTGGAGTACCAGGACAGGCTACTCTGGGGCCAACGTCCTGACTTTC. It codes for CAWSTRTGYSGANVLTF.

Turning to this clone: Other DNA sequences within the sample encode an identical CDR3. Written as DNA, the CDR3 is TGCGCCAGCAGTGAGTCAGGCCAGCCCCAGCATTTT. Its translation: CASSESGQPQHF. The rearrangement joins TRBV10-1 to TRBJ1-5; D is unresolved. Deletions cut 0 bases from V and 7 bases from J, with 4 bases between. Germline values: CDR1 WNHNN, CDR2 SYGVQD (reference sequence). There are 12 residues in the CDR3.

The gene calls are TRBV12-5 and TRBJ2-7, with TRBD1 matching 7 bases. Trimming cost V 6 bases and J 0 bases; bases outside gene matches: 8. Per germline, CDR1 LGHNT and CDR2 FRNRAP. CDR3 length: 15 amino acids. CDR3 in DNA: TGTGCTAGTGGCTTCCCGGGACAGAGCTCCTACGAGCAGTACTTC. Its protein product is CASGFPGQSSYEQYF.